This TCR beta chain is from a study of Graves' ophthalmopathy and Graves' hyperthyroidism. For repertoire sequencing, the TCR beta CDR3 regions were amplified from RNA transcripts. HTBI primers served in a first-round RT-PCR, which a second-round multiplex PCR followed. One entry per CDR3 protein, called by TCRdb with MiXCR from the multiplex PCR reads. The top ten hold approximately 9.6% of the sample, which has about 210,000 distinct CDR3 sequences, around 30% seen once. Study conclusions and caveats: Most thyroid clonotypes expanded beyond 0.001 frequency were also found in blood.

The germline CDR1 and CDR2 sequences are LNHNV and YYDKDF (reference sequence). The V and J ends lost 1 base and 5 bases respectively, with 6 bases between them. CDR3 length: 12 amino acids. About this clonotype itself: Its antigen remains unknown.

The sequencing input was peripheral blood. The clonotype was recovered from a man over 45 with Graves' ophthalmopathy. This rearrangement joins TRBV15 to TRBJ2-7, with D unclear. CDR3 in DNA: TGTGCCACCAGCAGAGCAGAAGACGAGCAGTACTTC. The encoded protein is CATSRAEDEQYF. The full variable domain, in which reference TRBV15 and TRBJ2-7 provide the parts outside the CDR3, is DAMVIQNPRYQVTQFGKPVTLSCSQTLNHNVMYWYQQKSSQAPKLLFHYYDKDFNNEADTPDNFQSRRPNTSFCFLDIRSPGLGDTAMYLCATSRAEDEQYFGPGTRLTVT.